Listed below are T cell receptor beta chains from one sample, sequenced in a study of cytomegalovirus exposure and HLA in healthy donors. The assay was immunoSEQ multiplex PCR, and TCRdb's table has in-frame clones only and misses some. The sample has roughly 140,000 clones; approximately 80% are singletons. What was sequenced was PBMCs. Every receptor here comes from a male donor in good health and CMV-seronegative. The CDR3 runs from the conserved cysteine through the conserved F or W. The order of the fields is V gene, CDR3 protein.

V gene: TRBV5-8
CDR3 protein: CASSLVYLPGHIEKLFF

V gene: TRBV7-9
CDR3 protein: CASSLGGYGYTF

V gene: TRBV19
CDR3 protein: CASSHLAGSQETQYF

V gene: TRBV19
CDR3 protein: CASSRQGTNQPQHF

V gene: TRBV6-5
CDR3 protein: CASHRGGQGNNEQYF

V gene: TRBV30
CDR3 protein: CAWSVLRGDRGNSPLHF

V gene: TRBV2
CDR3 protein: CATLRDRGGGYTF

V gene: TRBV25-1
CDR3 protein: CASSGFGTGETQYF

V gene: TRBV7-9
CDR3 protein: CASSPGYGYTF

V gene: TRBV28
CDR3 protein: CATKGAGRYEQYF

V gene: TRBV30
CDR3 protein: CAWRGTGGYTF

V gene: TRBV6-6
CDR3 protein: CASALLGQDSREQYF

V gene: TRBV10-3
CDR3 protein: CAISESTSPTYEQYF

V gene: TRBV6-6
CDR3 protein: CASSSPGQSSYEQYF

V gene: TRBV5-4
CDR3 protein: CASSSDRGNTGELFF

V gene: TRBV2
CDR3 protein: CASSRTSGGPFQQYF

V gene: TRBV30
CDR3 protein: CAWSPLGQTNTGELFF

V gene: TRBV11-2
CDR3 protein: CASSLPRRTIGTTLEQCF

V gene: TRBV18
CDR3 protein: CASSPSEAAAGYTF

V gene: TRBV29-1
CDR3 protein: CSVVRGGDNEQFF

V gene: TRBV27
CDR3 protein: CASRPGQGTDTQYF

V gene: TRBV7-2
CDR3 protein: CASSRTGPGETQYF

V gene: TRBV4-2
CDR3 protein: CASSQYQVLAVSDTQYF

V gene: TRBV7-6
CDR3 protein: CASSVTGTTEAFF

V gene: TRBV5-4
CDR3 protein: CASSIPTGDSYEQYF

V gene: TRBV5-1
CDR3 protein: CASSLEISGSGANVLTF

V gene: TRBV7-2
CDR3 protein: CASSRETGRNQPQHF

V gene: TRBV6-6
CDR3 protein: CASNAFPGDTQYF

V gene: TRBV7-9
CDR3 protein: CASSDTGIGETQYF

V gene: TRBV7-2
CDR3 protein: CASSLGPYGELFF

V gene: TRBV6-5
CDR3 protein: CASSWGGNTEAFF

V gene: TRBV7-2
CDR3 protein: CASSPEWGYADTQYF

V gene: TRBV6-1
CDR3 protein: CASRFGTGGEQYF

V gene: TRBV29-1
CDR3 protein: CSVGGRETGGFTDTQYF

V gene: TRBV10-2
CDR3 protein: CASRAPGTGGTIYF

V gene: TRBV29-1
CDR3 protein: CSVVAWTGVTYNEQFF

V gene: TRBV28
CDR3 protein: CASSPTKSTGYNEQFF

V gene: TRBV7-2
CDR3 protein: CASSSRLAVTDTQYF

V gene: TRBV4-3
CDR3 protein: CASSLMEYGQPQHF

V gene: TRBV29-1
CDR3 protein: CSVGTGVSGANVLTF

V gene: TRBV19
CDR3 protein: CASTWSGVDRVAYEQYF

V gene: TRBV4-3
CDR3 protein: CASSQEEGRGAFF

V gene: TRBV5-1
CDR3 protein: CASSLAFGPNEKLFF

V gene: TRBV6-5
CDR3 protein: CASRAWTGESAEAFF

V gene: TRBV4-1
CDR3 protein: CASSQGDRGLNQPQHF

V gene: TRBV7-9
CDR3 protein: CASSPQGQVTDTQYF

V gene: TRBV7-8
CDR3 protein: CASSLAGGPGGKDNEQFF

V gene: TRBV27
CDR3 protein: CASSPSLARGYTF

V gene: TRBV5-1
CDR3 protein: CASSLIAGGPDEQYF